A single sample is the source of the 29 T cell receptor beta chains below, sequenced in a study of response to subunit inactivated influenza vaccine. TCRdb recomputed calls from the RT-PCR reads with MiXCR, one row per CDR3 protein. The sample lists more than 400,000 distinct CDR3 sequences, 9.5% to 13% seen once, with 9.5% to 15% in the top ten. This sample comprised PBMCs from blood, obtained about 40 days after vaccination. The receptors were sampled from a man in his forties or fifties who received an inactivated influenza vaccine.

V and J are TRBV29-1 and TRBJ2-7; 11 nucleotides agree with TRBD1. With V trimmed by 5 bases and J by 6 bases, 9 bases remained unmatched. The CDR3 is 14 amino acids. Per the germline V gene, CDR1 is SQVTM and CDR2 is ANQGSEA. In nucleotides, the CDR3 is TGCAGCGTTCTTCCCGGGACAGGGGGATTCGAGCAGTACTTC. Its translation: CSVLPGTGGFEQYF.

There are a few counts of this clonotype. The chain recombines TRBV20-1 with TRBJ1-5; D gene ambiguous. CDR3 length: 15 amino acids. Germline loops: CDR1 DFQATT, CDR2 SNEGSKA (reference sequence). The V end lost 2 bases, the J end lost 4 bases, and 15 bases lay between the germline ends. CDR3 nucleotide sequence: TGCAGTGCTAGATACAGAGGACGGCCAAATCAGCCCCAGCATTTT. Protein sequence: CSARYRGRPNQPQHF.

V usage is TRBV3-1 and J usage is TRBJ2-1; 8 bases are shared with TRBD1. The V gene end was trimmed by 6 bases and the J gene end by 8 bases; junction bases not matched to a gene: 9. The germline V gene encodes CDR1 LGHDT and CDR2 YNNKEL (reference sequence). The CDR3 contains 14 residues. The CDR3 DNA reads as TGTGCCAGCAGACCCAAAAAACAGGGGGATGAGCAGTTCTTC. Protein sequence: CASRPKKQGDEQFF.

This clonotype was counted at least ten times. The J gene is TRBJ2-1, the V gene TRBV5-1, with D possibly matching TRBD2 (5 bases). CDR3 length: 16 amino acids. Trimming removed 7 bases from V and 1 base from J, with 18 bases in between. Germline loops: CDR1 SGHRS, CDR2 YFSETQ. The CDR3 loop is CASRRGGRVSYNEQFF. The CDR3 coding sequence is TGCGCCAGCCGACGTGGCGGGCGTGTTTCCTACAATGAGCAGTTCTTC.

The chain uses TRBV18 and TRBJ2-1; perhaps TRBD2 as D (5 bases). The V end was cut by 0 bases, the J end by 3 bases, with 9 bases between. Germline loops: CDR1 KGHSH, CDR2 LQKENI. CDR3 length: 15 amino acids. The CDR3 DNA reads as TGTGCCAGCTCACCACCGCTGACTATCTACAATGAGCAGTTCTTC. This sequence encodes CASSPPLTIYNEQFF.

The rearrangement uses TRBV5-1 and TRBJ2-5; TRBD2 matches 8 bases. The CDR3 runs 14 residues. V shed 6 bases, J shed 2 bases, and the junction held 6 bases outside the gene matches. The germline CDR1 and CDR2 sequences are SGHRS and YFSETQ. The CDR3 DNA sequence: TGCGCCAGCACCGCGGGGGGTTTGCAAGAGACCCAGTACTTC. This sequence encodes CASTAGGLQETQYF.

The V and J genes are TRBV6-1 and TRBJ2-1; possibly TRBD2 for D (6 bases). CDR1 is MNHNS and CDR2 is SASEGT in the germline V gene. V lost 10 bases and J 0 bases, leaving 13 bases between the germline ends. CDR3 length: 14 amino acids. CDR3 bases: TGTGCCACCGGCGGGGCAACCTCCTACAATGAGCAGTTCTTC. This gives the protein CATGGATSYNEQFF.

There are many counts of this clonotype. The rearrangement links TRBV12-3 or TRBV12-4 to TRBJ2-3; D ambiguous. Deletions cut 6 bases from V and 2 bases from J, with 9 bases between. The CDR3 is made up of 13 amino acids. The CDR3 sequence is CASSLLTTDTQYF. Here the CDR3 DNA reads TGTGCCAGCAGCCTACTGACCACAGATACGCAGTATTTT.

This clonotype appeared a few times. The chain has TRBV7-9 and TRBJ1-1, with no clear D. CDR1 SEHNR and CDR2 FQNEAQ come from the germline V gene (reference sequence). V lost 3 bases, J lost 2 bases, and 10 bases lay in between. This CDR3 comprises 14 residues. Here the CDR3 DNA reads TGTGCCAGCAGCTTCGCTGTGGACAACACTGAAGCTTTCTTT. Translated, it gives CASSFAVDNTEAFF.

This clonotype was observed a few times. The gene calls are TRBV4-3 and TRBJ2-7, with D possibly matching TRBD1 (6 bases). Germline CDR1 and CDR2: LGHNA and YSLEER. V was pared by 3 bases and J by 2 bases, with 14 bases between. This CDR3 is 15 amino acids long. CDR3 sequence reads: CASSHGRQEPYEQYF. The CDR3 coding sequence is TGCGCCAGCAGCCACGGGCGACAGGAGCCCTACGAGCAGTACTTC.

This clonotype was counted at least ten times. The chain carries TRBV4-3 and TRBJ2-6, with D unresolved. V was trimmed by 0 bases and J by 0 bases, leaving 6 bases between them. The CDR3 totals 16 residues. The V gene's germline CDR1 is LGHNA and CDR2 YSLEER. The CDR3 region is CASSQDSRSGANVLTF. The CDR3 DNA sequence: TGCGCCAGCAGCCAAGATTCCCGCTCTGGGGCCAACGTCCTGACTTTC.

The genes are TRBV20-1 and TRBJ2-7; 12 bases match TRBD2. J gave up 3 bases and V 0 bases, and 9 bases lay outside the gene matches. Per germline, CDR1 DFQATT and CDR2 SNEGSKA (reference sequence). The CDR3 spans 17 residues. This CDR3 reads CSARDPLAGGRGYEQYF. CDR3 nucleotides: TGCAGTGCTAGAGATCCACTAGCGGGAGGAAGGGGCTACGAGCAGTACTTC.

The rearrangement uses TRBV4-3 and TRBJ2-2; 9 bases agree with TRBD2. The CDR3 covers 17 residues. Per germline, CDR1 LGHNA and CDR2 YSLEER. After removal of 0 bases from V and 3 bases from J, the junction contained 5 bases not matched to a gene. The CDR3 is CASSQDRKRGDTGELFF. CDR3 nucleotide sequence: TGCGCCAGCAGCCAAGATCGCAAGCGGGGGGACACCGGGGAGCTGTTTTTT.

This clonotype appeared a few times. The chain uses TRBV20-1 and TRBJ2-2, with 9 bases that match TRBD1. This CDR3 comprises 15 residues. J was trimmed by 5 bases and V by 7 bases; bases with no gene match: 11. Germline V gives CDR1 DFQATT, CDR2 SNEGSKA (reference sequence). The CDR3 DNA reads as TGCAGTGTCCCTCCGGGACAGGGAGGGACCGGGGAGCTGTTTTTT. Protein: CSVPPGQGGTGELFF.

This clonotype was detected a few times. This chain connects TRBV7-2 to TRBJ2-7, with 8 bases identical to TRBD2. V lost 5 bases and J lost 3; bases outside the gene matches: 6. The CDR3 spans 14 residues. CDR1 is SGHTA, CDR2 FQGNSA, per germline. CDR3 protein: CASSLSGAIYEQYF. Written as DNA, the CDR3 is TGTGCCAGCAGCCTTAGCGGGGCGATCTACGAGCAGTACTTC.

The chain joins TRBV6-2 or TRBV6-3 to TRBJ2-6; no clear D gene. Per germline, CDR1 MNHEY and CDR2 SVGEGT. This CDR3 comprises 17 residues. Between the trimmed V and J ends, which lost 5 bases and 0 bases, there was a span of 14 bases. This chain's CDR3 is CASSPGRFPSGANVLTF. The CDR3 DNA reads as TGTGCCAGCAGTCCCGGCCGGTTTCCCTCTGGGGCCAACGTCCTGACTTTC.

The chain combines TRBV3-1 with TRBJ2-1, with TRBD1 matching 7 bases. This CDR3 is 14 amino acids long. The V segment lost 4 bases and the J segment 10 bases; nucleotides outside the gene matches: 10. CDR1 is LGHDT, CDR2 YNNKEL, per germline (reference sequence). The CDR3 nucleotides are TGTGCCAGCAGCCCCCGGAATACAGGGGCCGAGCAGTTCTTC. Encoded protein: CASSPRNTGAEQFF.

This clonotype appeared many times. The chain joins TRBV6-5 to TRBJ2-3, with 9 positions matching TRBD2. Germline CDR1 MNHEY, CDR2 SVGAGI. This CDR3 is built from 11 residues. Trimming cost V 8 bases and J 8 bases; bases outside gene matches: 2. The CDR3: CASAGGRTQYF. Written as DNA, the CDR3 is TGTGCCAGCGCGGGAGGGCGTACGCAGTATTTT.

In this sample, this clonotype turned up a few times. The chain recombines TRBV4-1 with TRBJ2-1; D may be TRBD2 (5 bases). Trimming cost V 2 bases and J 6 bases, with 8 bases left between them. The CDR3 consists of 13 residues. The germline gives CDR1 MGHRA, CDR2 YSYEKL. DNA of the CDR3: TGCGCCAGCAGCCAATCGGGGTTCAATGAGCAGTTCTTC. It specifies CASSQSGFNEQFF.

There are many counts of this clonotype. This chain uses TRBV20-1 with TRBJ2-1, with D hard to call. CDR3 size: 12 residues. CDR1 DFQATT and CDR2 SNEGSKA come from the germline V gene (reference sequence). Trimming stripped 3 bases from V and 12 bases from J, with 15 bases between. This CDR3 reads CSASGFGEWQFF. For the CDR3, the DNA is TGCAGTGCTAGTGGGTTTGGGGAATGGCAGTTCTTC.

The chain couples TRBV2 to TRBJ2-3, with D tentatively TRBD1 (6 bases). Germline V CDR1 and CDR2: SNHLY, FYNNEI. There are 15 residues in the CDR3. V dropped 7 bases and J dropped 5 bases, with 19 bases sitting between them. Here the CDR3 reads CASIEQGLLIDTQYF. In DNA form, the CDR3 reads TGTGCCAGCATCGAACAGGGTTTATTAATAGATACGCAGTATTTT.

V is TRBV6-2 or TRBV6-3 and J is TRBJ2-1; D gene ambiguous. Germline CDR1 MNHEY, CDR2 SVGEGT. This CDR3 is 11 amino acids long. V gave up 6 bases and J gave up 7 bases, with 7 bases separating them. The DNA of the CDR3 is TGTGCCAGCAGCGATGTAAATGAGCAGTTCTTC. Protein product: CASSDVNEQFF.

This chain joins TRBV10-3 and TRBJ2-6; no reliable D call. This CDR3 comprises 16 residues. V lost 2 bases and J lost 0, with 8 bases in between. Germline V gene sequence: CDR1 ENHRY, CDR2 SYGVKD. The CDR3 nucleotides are TGTGCCATCAGTGAGGTCGGGTCCTCTGGGGCCAACGTCCTGACTTTC. Protein sequence: CAISEVGSSGANVLTF.

There are a few counts of this clonotype. The chain is built from TRBV11-2 and TRBJ2-1; 8 bases are shared with TRBD2. V dropped 4 bases and J dropped 1; count of bases not matched to a gene: 18. Germline values: CDR1 SGHAT, CDR2 FQNNGV. The CDR3 is 20 amino acids. CDR3 DNA: TGTGCCAGCAGCTCCGCCCAGCGGGGGTTACCAACTAGATCCTACAATGAGCAGTTCTTC. Translated, it gives CASSSAQRGLPTRSYNEQFF.

This chain uses TRBV4-3 with TRBJ2-5; TRBD2 matches 11 bases. Germline V gene lookup returns CDR1 LGHNA and CDR2 YSLEER. J lost 5 bases, V lost 4 bases, and 6 bases had no gene match. The CDR3 has 15 residues. The CDR3 loop reads CASSRLAGGMETQYF. CDR3 nucleotide sequence: TGCGCCAGCAGCCGTCTAGCGGGAGGAATGGAGACCCAGTACTTC.

This clonotype was observed at least ten times. The CDR3 sequence: CASSFRSRGSYEQYF. The CDR3 DNA reads TGTGCCAGCAGTTTCAGGTCTAGGGGGTCCTACGAGCAGTACTTC. The genes are TRBV28 and TRBJ2-7; tentatively, D is TRBD1 (6 bases). Trimming removed 3 bases from V and 1 base from J, with 13 bases in between. This CDR3 comprises 15 residues. The germline V gene encodes CDR1 MDHEN and CDR2 SYDVKM.

V and J are TRBV2 and TRBJ2-5, with D tentatively TRBD1 (6 bases). The V gene lost 7 bases and the J gene lost 3 bases, with 18 bases spanning the gap. The CDR3 consists of 15 residues. Germline lookup yields CDR1 SNHLY and CDR2 FYNNEI. DNA of the CDR3: TGTGCCAGCACCATGACCAGGGCAGGGGAAGAGACCCAGTACTTC. Its translation: CASTMTRAGEETQYF.

This clonotype came up many times. The chain combines TRBV29-1 with TRBJ2-3; perhaps TRBD1 as D (6 bases). The CDR3 totals 13 residues. Germline V lookup: CDR1 SQVTM, CDR2 ANQGSEA. Between the trimmed V and J ends, which lost 7 bases and 0 bases, there was a span of 11 bases. This CDR3 is CSDRDRSTDTQYF. CDR3 in DNA: TGCAGCGACAGGGATCGGAGCACAGATACGCAGTATTTT.

The chain links TRBV12-3 or TRBV12-4 to TRBJ1-4; a possible D gene is TRBD1 (6 bases). The CDR3 loop spans 15 amino acids. The V end was cut by 3 bases, the J end by 7 bases, with 15 bases between. The chain's CDR3 is CASSFDPGAGEKLFF. DNA of the CDR3: TGTGCCAGCAGTTTTGATCCGGGGGCCGGTGAAAAACTGTTTTTT.